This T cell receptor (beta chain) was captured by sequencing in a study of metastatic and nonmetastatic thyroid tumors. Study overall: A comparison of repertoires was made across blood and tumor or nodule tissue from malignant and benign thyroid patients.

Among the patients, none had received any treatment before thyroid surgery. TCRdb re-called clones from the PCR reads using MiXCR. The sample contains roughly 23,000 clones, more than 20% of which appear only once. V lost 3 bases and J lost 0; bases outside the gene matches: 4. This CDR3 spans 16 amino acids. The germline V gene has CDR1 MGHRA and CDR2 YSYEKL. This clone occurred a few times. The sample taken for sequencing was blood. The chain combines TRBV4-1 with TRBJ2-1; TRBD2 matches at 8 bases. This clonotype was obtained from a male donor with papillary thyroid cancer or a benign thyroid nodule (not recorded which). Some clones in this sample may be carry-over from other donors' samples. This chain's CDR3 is CASSHPGTSSYNEQFF. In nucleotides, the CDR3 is TGCGCCAGCAGCCACCCCGGGACTAGCTCCTACAATGAGCAGTTCTTC.